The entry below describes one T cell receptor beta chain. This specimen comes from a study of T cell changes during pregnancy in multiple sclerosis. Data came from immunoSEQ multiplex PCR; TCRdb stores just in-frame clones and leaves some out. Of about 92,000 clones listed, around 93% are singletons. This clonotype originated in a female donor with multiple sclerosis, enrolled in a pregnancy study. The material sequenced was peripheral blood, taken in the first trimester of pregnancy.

CDR3 bases: TGTGCCAGCAGCCCCCTATCGGCCGGGGCCGGGGAGCTGTTTTTT. Protein product: CASSPLSAGAGELFF. The chain has TRBV13 and TRBJ2-2; possible D gene TRBD2, 5 bases. Germline lookup yields CDR1 PRHDT and CDR2 FYEKMQ (reference sequence). Deletions cut 5 bases from V and 6 bases from J, with 16 bases between. This CDR3 comprises 15 residues.